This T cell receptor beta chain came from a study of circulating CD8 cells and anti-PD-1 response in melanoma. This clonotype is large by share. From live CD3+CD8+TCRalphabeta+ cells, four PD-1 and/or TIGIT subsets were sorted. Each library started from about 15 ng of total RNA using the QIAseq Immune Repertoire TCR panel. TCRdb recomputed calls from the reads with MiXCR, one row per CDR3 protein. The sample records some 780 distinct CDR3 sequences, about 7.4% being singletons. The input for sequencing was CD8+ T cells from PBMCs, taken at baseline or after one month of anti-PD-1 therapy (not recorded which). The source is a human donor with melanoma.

CDR3 sequence: CASSMWGGYPYEQYF. The CDR3 DNA sequence: TGTGCCAGTAGTATGTGGGGCGGATATCCCTACGAGCAGTACTTC. The chain joins TRBV19 to TRBJ2-7; perhaps TRBD1 as D (5 bases). Per germline, CDR1 LNHDA and CDR2 SQIVND (reference sequence). Trimming took off 3 bases at V and 2 bases at J, with 14 bases between the two ends. This CDR3 spans 15 amino acids.